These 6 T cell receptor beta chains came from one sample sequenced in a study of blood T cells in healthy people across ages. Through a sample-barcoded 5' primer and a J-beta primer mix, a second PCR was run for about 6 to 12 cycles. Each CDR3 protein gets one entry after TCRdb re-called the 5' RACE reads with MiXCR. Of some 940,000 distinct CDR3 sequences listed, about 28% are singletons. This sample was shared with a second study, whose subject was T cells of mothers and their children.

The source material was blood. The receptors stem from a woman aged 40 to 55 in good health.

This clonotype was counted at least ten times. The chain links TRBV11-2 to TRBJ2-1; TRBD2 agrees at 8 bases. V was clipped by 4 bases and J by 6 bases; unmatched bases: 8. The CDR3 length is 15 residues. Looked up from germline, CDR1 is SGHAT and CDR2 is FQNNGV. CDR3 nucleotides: TGTGCCAGCAGCTGGGTGGTTGGGACTAGCAATGAGCAGTTCTTC. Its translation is CASSWVVGTSNEQFF.

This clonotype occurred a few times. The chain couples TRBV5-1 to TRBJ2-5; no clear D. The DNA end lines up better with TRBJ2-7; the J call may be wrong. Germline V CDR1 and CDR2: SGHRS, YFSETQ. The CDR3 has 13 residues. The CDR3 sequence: CASSSYNSYEQYF. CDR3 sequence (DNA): TGCGCCAGCAGCTCCTACAACAGTTACGAGCAGTACTTC.

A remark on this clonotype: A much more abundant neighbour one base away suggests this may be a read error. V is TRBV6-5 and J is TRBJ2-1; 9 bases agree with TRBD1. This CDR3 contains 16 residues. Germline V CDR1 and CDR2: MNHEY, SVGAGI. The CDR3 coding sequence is TGTGCCAGCAGGGGGGGACAGGGCTTTTCCTACAGTGAGCAGTTCTTC. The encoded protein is CASRGGQGFSYSEQFF.

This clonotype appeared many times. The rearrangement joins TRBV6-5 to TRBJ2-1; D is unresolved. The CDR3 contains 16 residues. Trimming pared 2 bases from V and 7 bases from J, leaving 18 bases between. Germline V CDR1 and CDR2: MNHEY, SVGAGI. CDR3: CASSYRHDGPTNEQFF. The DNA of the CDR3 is TGTGCCAGCAGTTACCGCCACGACGGACCGACTAATGAGCAGTTCTTC.

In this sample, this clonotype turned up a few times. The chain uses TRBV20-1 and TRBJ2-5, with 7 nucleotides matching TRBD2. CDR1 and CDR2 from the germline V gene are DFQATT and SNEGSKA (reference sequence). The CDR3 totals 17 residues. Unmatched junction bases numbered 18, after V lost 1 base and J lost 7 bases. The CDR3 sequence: CSARGDPQAGTPWTQYF. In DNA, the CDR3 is TGCAGTGCTAGAGGGGACCCACAAGCGGGGACCCCTTGGACCCAGTACTTC.

CDR3 region: CASRWTGGTEAFF. Written as DNA, the CDR3 is TGTGCCAGCAGATGGACAGGGGGCACTGAAGCTTTCTTT. The J gene is TRBJ1-1, the V gene TRBV12-3 or TRBV12-4; 10 bases match TRBD1. V shed 6 bases, J shed 4 bases, and the junction held 2 bases outside the gene matches. The CDR3 sequence is 13 residues long.